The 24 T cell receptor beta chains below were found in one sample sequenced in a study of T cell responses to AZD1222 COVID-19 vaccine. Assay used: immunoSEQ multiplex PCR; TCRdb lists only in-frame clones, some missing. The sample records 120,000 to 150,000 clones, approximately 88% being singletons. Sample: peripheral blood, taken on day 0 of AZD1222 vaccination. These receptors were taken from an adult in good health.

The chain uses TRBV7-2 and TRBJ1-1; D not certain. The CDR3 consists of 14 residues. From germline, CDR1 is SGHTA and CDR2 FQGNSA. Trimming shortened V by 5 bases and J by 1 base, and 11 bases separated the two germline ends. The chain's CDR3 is CASSAQNQNTEAFF. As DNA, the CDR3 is TGTGCCAGCAGCGCACAAAATCAGAACACTGAAGCTTTCTTT.

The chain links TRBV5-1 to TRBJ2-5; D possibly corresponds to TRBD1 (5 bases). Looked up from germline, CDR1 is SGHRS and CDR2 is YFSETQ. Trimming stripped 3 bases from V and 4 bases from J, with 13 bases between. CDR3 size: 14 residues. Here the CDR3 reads CASSSPRGTETQYF. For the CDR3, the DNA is TGCGCCAGCAGCTCCCCTAGGGGCACAGAGACCCAGTACTTC.

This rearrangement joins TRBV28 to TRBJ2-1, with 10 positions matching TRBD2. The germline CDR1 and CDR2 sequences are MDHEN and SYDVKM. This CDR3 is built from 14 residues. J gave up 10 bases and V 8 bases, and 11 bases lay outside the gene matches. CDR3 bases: TGTGCCAGCCCGCCCAGCGGGGGGGCTGTAGAGCAGTTCTTC. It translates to CASPPSGGAVEQFF.

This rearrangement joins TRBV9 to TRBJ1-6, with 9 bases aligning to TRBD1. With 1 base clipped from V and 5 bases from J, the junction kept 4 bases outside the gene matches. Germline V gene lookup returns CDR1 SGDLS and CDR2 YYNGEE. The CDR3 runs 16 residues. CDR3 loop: CASSVYDRGDNSPLHF. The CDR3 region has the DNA TGTGCCAGCAGCGTATATGACAGGGGGGATAATTCACCCCTCCACTTT. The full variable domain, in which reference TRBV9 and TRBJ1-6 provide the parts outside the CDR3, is DSGVTQTPKHLITATGQRVTLRCSPRSGDLSVYWYQQSLDQGLQFLIQYYNGEERAKGNILERFSAQQFPDLHSELNLSSLELGDSALYFCASSVYDRGDNSPLHFGNGTRLTVT.

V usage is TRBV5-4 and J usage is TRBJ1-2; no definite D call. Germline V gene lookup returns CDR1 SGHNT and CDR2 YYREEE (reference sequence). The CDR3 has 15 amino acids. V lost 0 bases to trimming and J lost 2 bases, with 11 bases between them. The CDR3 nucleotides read TGTGCCAGCAGCTTGGGGCACCTTCCAAACTATGGCTACACCTTC. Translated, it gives CASSLGHLPNYGYTF.

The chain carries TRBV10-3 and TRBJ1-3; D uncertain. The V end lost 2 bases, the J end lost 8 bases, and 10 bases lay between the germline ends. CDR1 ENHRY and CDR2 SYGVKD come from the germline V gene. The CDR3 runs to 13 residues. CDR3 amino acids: CAISEGVADTIYF. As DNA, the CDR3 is TGTGCCATCAGTGAGGGGGTTGCGGACACCATATATTTT.

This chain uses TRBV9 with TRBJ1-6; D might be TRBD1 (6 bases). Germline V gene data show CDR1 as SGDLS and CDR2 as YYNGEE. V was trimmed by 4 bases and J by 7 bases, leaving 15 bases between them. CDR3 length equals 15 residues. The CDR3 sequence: CASSPSQGRNSPLHF. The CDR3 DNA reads TGTGCCAGCAGCCCGAGCCAGGGGAGGAATTCACCCCTCCACTTT.

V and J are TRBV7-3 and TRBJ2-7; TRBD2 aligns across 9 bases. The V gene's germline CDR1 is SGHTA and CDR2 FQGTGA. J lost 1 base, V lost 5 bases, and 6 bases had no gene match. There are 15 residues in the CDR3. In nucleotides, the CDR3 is TGTGCCAGCAGCCTAGGGACTAGCAGTTCCTACGAGCAGTACTTC. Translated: CASSLGTSSSYEQYF.

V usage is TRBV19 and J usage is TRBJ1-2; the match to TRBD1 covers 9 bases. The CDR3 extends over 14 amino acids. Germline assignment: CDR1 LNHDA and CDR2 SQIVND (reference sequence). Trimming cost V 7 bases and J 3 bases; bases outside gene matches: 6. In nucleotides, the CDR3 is TGTGCCAGTATGCGACAGGGGGAAGACTATGGCTACACCTTC. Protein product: CASMRQGEDYGYTF.

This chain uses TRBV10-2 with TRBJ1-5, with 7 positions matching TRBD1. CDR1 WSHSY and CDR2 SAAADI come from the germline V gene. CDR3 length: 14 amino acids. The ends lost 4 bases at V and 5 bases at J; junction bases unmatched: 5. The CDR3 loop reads CASSAGTDYQPQHF. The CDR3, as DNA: TGCGCCAGCAGTGCCGGGACAGACTATCAGCCCCAGCATTTT.

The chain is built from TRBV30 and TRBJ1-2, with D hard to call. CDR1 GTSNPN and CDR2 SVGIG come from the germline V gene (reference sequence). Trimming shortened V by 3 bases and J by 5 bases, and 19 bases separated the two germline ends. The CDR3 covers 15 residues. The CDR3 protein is CAWRAGGYSPYGYTF. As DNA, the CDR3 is TGTGCCTGGAGAGCTGGTGGATACTCCCCTTATGGCTACACCTTC.

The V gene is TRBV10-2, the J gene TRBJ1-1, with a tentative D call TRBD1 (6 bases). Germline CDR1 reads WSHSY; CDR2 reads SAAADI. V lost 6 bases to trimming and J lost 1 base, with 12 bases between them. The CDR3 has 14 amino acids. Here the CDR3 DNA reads TGCGCCAGCAGGCTACCCAGGGGGAACACTGAAGCTTTCTTT. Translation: CASRLPRGNTEAFF.

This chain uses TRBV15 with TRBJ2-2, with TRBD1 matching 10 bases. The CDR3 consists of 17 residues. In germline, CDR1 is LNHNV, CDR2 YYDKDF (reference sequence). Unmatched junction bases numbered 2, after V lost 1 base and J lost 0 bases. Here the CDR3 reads CATSRGGTGANTGELFF. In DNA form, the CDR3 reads TGTGCCACCAGCAGAGGAGGGACAGGGGCGAACACCGGGGAGCTGTTTTTT.

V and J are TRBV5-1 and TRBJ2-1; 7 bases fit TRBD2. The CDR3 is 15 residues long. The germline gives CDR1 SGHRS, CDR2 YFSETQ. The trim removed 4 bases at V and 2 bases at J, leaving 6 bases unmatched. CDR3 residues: CASSVSGATYNEQFF. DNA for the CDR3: TGCGCCAGCAGCGTAAGCGGGGCGACCTACAATGAGCAGTTCTTC.

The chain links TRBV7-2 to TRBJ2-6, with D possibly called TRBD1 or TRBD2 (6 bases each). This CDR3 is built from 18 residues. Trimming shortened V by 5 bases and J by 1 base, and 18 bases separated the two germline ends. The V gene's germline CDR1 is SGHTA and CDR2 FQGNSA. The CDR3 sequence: CASSPRGLGSSGANVLTF. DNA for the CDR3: TGTGCCAGCAGCCCCCGGGGGCTAGGCTCTTCTGGGGCCAACGTCCTGACTTTC.

CDR3 sequence reads: CASSPRDREGYTF. The DNA for the CDR3 is TGTGCCAGCAGTCCCCGGGACAGGGAGGGCTACACCTTC. This chain joins TRBV27 and TRBJ1-2, with 9 bases aligning to TRBD1. Germline values: CDR1 MNHEY, CDR2 SMNVEV (reference sequence). The V and J ends lost 5 bases and 8 bases, in that order; junction bases with no gene match: 6. CDR3 length: 13 amino acids.

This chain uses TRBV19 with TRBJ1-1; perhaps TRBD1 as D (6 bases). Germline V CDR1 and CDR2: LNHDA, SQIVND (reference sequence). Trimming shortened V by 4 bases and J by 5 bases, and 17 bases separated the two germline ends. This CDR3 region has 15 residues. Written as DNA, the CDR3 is TGTGCCAGTAGTAATTCAGACAGGTCCTTTACTGAAGCTTTCTTT. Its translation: CASSNSDRSFTEAFF.

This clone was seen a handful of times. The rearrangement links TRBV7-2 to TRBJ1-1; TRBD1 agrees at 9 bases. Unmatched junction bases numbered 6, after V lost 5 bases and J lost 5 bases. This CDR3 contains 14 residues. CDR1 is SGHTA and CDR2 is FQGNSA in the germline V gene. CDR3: CASSLQGAITEAFF. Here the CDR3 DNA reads TGTGCCAGCAGCCTACAGGGGGCGATTACTGAAGCTTTCTTT.

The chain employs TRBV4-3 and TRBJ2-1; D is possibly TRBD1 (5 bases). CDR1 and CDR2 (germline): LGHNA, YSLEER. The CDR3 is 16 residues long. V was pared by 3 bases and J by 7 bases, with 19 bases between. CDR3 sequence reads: CASSQVERGDGNEQFF. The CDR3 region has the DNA TGCGCCAGCAGCCAGGTCGAAAGGGGCGACGGGAATGAGCAGTTCTTC.

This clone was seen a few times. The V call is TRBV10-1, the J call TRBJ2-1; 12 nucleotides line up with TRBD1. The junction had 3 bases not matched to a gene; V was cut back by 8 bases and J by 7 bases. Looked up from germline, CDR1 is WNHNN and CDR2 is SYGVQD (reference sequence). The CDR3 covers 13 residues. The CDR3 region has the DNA TGCGCCAGCGGGACAGGGGGCGGGAATGAGCAGTTCTTC. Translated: CASGTGGGNEQFF.

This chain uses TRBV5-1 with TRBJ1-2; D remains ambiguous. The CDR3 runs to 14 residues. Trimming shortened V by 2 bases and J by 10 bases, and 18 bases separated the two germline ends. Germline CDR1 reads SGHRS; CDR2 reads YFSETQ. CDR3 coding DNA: TGCGCCAGCAGCTTTTCGACACCCCCTAAAGACTACACCTTC. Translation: CASSFSTPPKDYTF.

CDR3 in amino acids: CASRLFGSKNIQYF. The CDR3 DNA sequence: TGTGCAAGTCGCTTATTTGGGTCCAAAAACATTCAGTACTTC. The gene calls are TRBV12-2 and TRBJ2-4. TRBV12-2 is termed a pseudogene. CDR3 length: 14 residues.

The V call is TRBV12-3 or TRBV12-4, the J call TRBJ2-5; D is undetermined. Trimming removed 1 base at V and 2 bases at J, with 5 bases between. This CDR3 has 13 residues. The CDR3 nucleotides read TGTGCCAGCAGTTTAGGACCTCAAGAGACCCAGTACTTC. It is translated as CASSLGPQETQYF.

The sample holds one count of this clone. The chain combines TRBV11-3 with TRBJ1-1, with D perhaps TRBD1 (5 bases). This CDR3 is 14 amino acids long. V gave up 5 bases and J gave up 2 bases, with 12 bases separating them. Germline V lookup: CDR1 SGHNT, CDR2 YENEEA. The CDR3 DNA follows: TGTGCCAGCAGCGTCAGAGGGGCTAACACTGAAGCTTTCTTT. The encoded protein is CASSVRGANTEAFF. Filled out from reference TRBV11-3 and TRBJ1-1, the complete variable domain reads EAGVVQSPRYKIIEKKQPVAFWCNPISGHNTLYWYLQNLGQGPELLIRYENEEAVDDSQLPKDRFSAERLKGVDSTLKIQPAELGDSAVYLCASSVRGANTEAFFGQGTRLTVV.